One T cell receptor beta chain is described in this entry. The specificity of this receptor is unknown. No much larger clone exists at a distance of one base, and base qualities are not known. This entry comes from a study of T cells after yellow fever vaccination (dated 2019 in TCRdb). Concerning the study at large: The SMART-Seq v4 Ultra Low Input RNA kit was used to prepare libraries from fractions with low cell numbers. To follow T-cell clones before and after primary and booster YFV17D yellow fever vaccination, bulk TCR alpha and beta repertoires were sequenced over time. Two healthy male donors, one aged 18 to 30 and one aged 30 to 40 years, made up the cohort. Blood was drawn at multiple timepoints before and after primary and secondary immunization, with bulk PBMC replicates and cell subsets isolated. General findings and caveats noted by the study authors: A small fraction of clonotypes showed up in both the CD4 and CD8 compartments, probably as a result of convergent recombination. The secondary T-cell response was found to be weaker but faster than the primary response, with a peak reached on day 5 rather than on day 15. Most clones expanded after primary vaccination were re-detected after the booster (just under 97% of CD4 and about nine tenths of CD8), suggesting broad memory maintenance. FACS-sorted repertoires could contain abundant contaminating clonotypes from the bulk population, so computational filtering was required. Only a couple of donors were included in the study, so the extent to which the findings can be generalized is limited.

TCR cDNA was synthesized by 5'RACE template switching, which introduced a universal primer site and unique molecular identifiers. Priming for cDNA synthesis came from both the TCR alpha and TCR beta constant segments. Library amplification involved two PCR steps, and the second step added sample barcodes and sequencing adapters. Sequencing of the libraries was done on either Illumina HiSeq 2500 (2x100 bp) or NovaSeq (2x150 bp). As for how the authors treated the data: MIGEC handled demultiplexing of reads and collapsing into UMI consensus sequences, while MiXCR performed V(D)J alignment. Using edgeR on replicate PBMC samples, clonotypes were called vaccine-responding if FDR was below 0.01 and the log2 fold change was above 5 up to day 15. Each bulk clonotype was labeled CD4 or CD8 based on which sequenced repertoire, CD4 or CD8, contained the clonotype at higher abundance. The public reads were run again by TCRdb, first through fastp at Q25 and then through MiXCR, and only productive beta chains were kept. A single entry per CDR3 protein holds the most common genes and DNA from its merged rows. The V and J calls were determined by TCRdb, not by the authors. This sample is represented by roughly 300,000 distinct CDR3 sequences; 7% to 9% of them were singletons. The ten top clones hold under 20% of the sample.

What this sample's treatment or condition label stands for: live attenuated yellow fever vaccine strain. At each blood-draw timepoint, two biological replicates of bulk PBMCs were collected. A standard Ficoll-Paque protocol was used to isolate PBMCs from peripheral blood. RNA was extracted with TriZol from bulk PBMCs, CD4 and CD8 fractions, and dextramer-positive and dextramer-negative fractions. The source material was PBMCs, sampled around 45 days after the first yellow fever vaccination. The receptor was isolated from a young man who received the YFV17D yellow fever vaccine.

The CDR3 here reads CASTPSGTQETQYF. The DNA reads TGTGCCAGCACCCCATCCGGGACTCAAGAGACCCAGTACTTC. The chain is encoded by TRBV5-4 joined to TRBJ2-5; a tentative D match to TRBD2 spans 6 bases. CDR3 length: 14 amino acids, cysteine to phenylalanine. The entry retains the CDR3 DNA only, 42 bases that are in frame from base 1. The junction shows trimming of 6 bases on V and 2 bases on J, plus 14 bases between the germline ends. Sequences SGHNT (CDR1) and YYREEE (CDR2) are obtained from the germline V gene (reference sequence).